The 15 T cell receptor beta chains in this list originate from one sample, sequenced in a study of human T cells and chemical hapten exposure. TCRdb redid the calling of the RACE reads with MiXCR, one entry per CDR3 protein. This sample has more than 150,000 distinct CDR3 sequences, with about 22% found just once. Specified time point: patch test 3, about 24 weeks after DPC sensitization. Treatment meaning: therapeutic diphenylcyclopropenone sensitization with weekly scalp DPC. The starting material was whole blood, obtained in connection with sensitization to the hapten diphenylcyclopropenone (DPC). The source is a woman aged 40 to 50 with alopecia areata. Some clones in this sample may be carry-over from other donors' samples.

The chain is built from TRBV2 and TRBJ2-1, with TRBD2 matching over 9 bases. CDR3 length: 15 amino acids. V lost 2 bases to trimming and J lost 8 bases; unmatched junction nucleotides: 7. Germline V lookup: CDR1 SNHLY, CDR2 FYNNEI. The CDR3 loop is CASSELASGIDEQFF. Here the CDR3 DNA reads TGTGCCAGCAGTGAATTGGCTAGCGGGATCGATGAGCAGTTCTTC.

The chain joins TRBV15 to TRBJ1-1; D perhaps matches TRBD1 (6 bases). V shed 5 bases and J shed 5 bases, with 12 bases lying between them. The CDR3 is 13 residues long. Germline CDR1 and CDR2: LNHNV and YYDKDF (reference sequence). Here the CDR3 DNA reads TGTGCCACCAGCGGAAACCAGGGGACTGAAGCTTTCTTT. Translating it yields CATSGNQGTEAFF.

This clonotype was recorded a few times. This rearrangement joins TRBV29-1 to TRBJ2-6; 8 bases align to TRBD1. This CDR3 comprises 17 residues. Trimming at V came to 5 bases and at J to 0 bases, leaving 9 bases not matched to a gene. CDR1 and CDR2 from the germline V gene are SQVTM and ANQGSEA. CDR3 residues: CSVLPWTGRSGANVLTF. CDR3 DNA: TGCAGCGTTCTTCCCTGGACAGGGCGCTCTGGGGCCAACGTCCTGACTTTC.

This clonotype turned up a few times. This rearrangement joins TRBV7-6 to TRBJ2-1; 8 bases match TRBD2. CDR3 length equals 17 residues. The V gene's germline CDR1 is SGHVS and CDR2 FNYEAQ. J gave up 0 bases and V 4 bases, and 8 bases lay outside the gene matches. DNA of the CDR3: TGTGCCAGCAGCTCCTATTCCGGGACTAGCTCCTACAATGAGCAGTTCTTC. Amino acid sequence: CASSSYSGTSSYNEQFF.

As concerns this clonotype: A much larger clone sits a single nucleotide away, making a read error possible. The rearrangement links TRBV6-2 or TRBV6-3 to TRBJ2-1, with TRBD2 matching over 10 bases. Per the germline V gene, CDR1 is MNHEY and CDR2 is SVGEGT. This CDR3 spans 15 amino acids. CDR3 sequence (DNA): TGTGCCAGCAGTGAAAGCGGGAGGGATTACAATGAGCAGTCCTTC. It codes for CASSESGRDYNEQSF.

This clonotype was detected only a few times. The chain couples TRBV5-5 to TRBJ2-2; tentative D call: TRBD1 (5 bases). V was trimmed by 5 bases and J by 1 base, leaving 12 bases between them. Germline V lookup: CDR1 SGHKS, CDR2 YYEKEE (reference sequence). The CDR3 covers 15 residues. The CDR3 DNA reads TGTGCCAGCAGTCACAGGACGGGGAACACCGGGGAGCTGTTTTTT. Amino acids: CASSHRTGNTGELFF.

This chain joins TRBV28 and TRBJ1-4, with TRBD1 matching 10 bases. V lost 5 bases to trimming and J lost 8 bases; unmatched junction nucleotides: 11. Germline V CDR1 and CDR2: MDHEN, SYDVKM. This CDR3 region has 16 residues. CDR3 loop: CASSPPKTGGGEKLFF. The CDR3 region has the DNA TGTGCCAGCAGTCCCCCCAAGACAGGGGGCGGCGAAAAACTGTTTTTT.

This clonotype has just a few counts. The chain couples TRBV7-9 to TRBJ2-2; tentative D call: TRBD1 (5 bases). The V end was cut by 7 bases, the J end by 3 bases, with 15 bases between. The CDR3 has 15 residues. Looked up from germline, CDR1 is SEHNR and CDR2 is FQNEAQ (reference sequence). The DNA for the CDR3 is TGTGCCAGCACACAATCAGGGTCGGACACCGGGGAGCTGTTTTTT. Residues: CASTQSGSDTGELFF.

The chain joins TRBV20-1 to TRBJ2-7, with 9 bases identical to TRBD1. J lost 2 bases, V lost 6 bases, and 11 bases had no gene match. Looked up from germline, CDR1 is DFQATT and CDR2 is SNEGSKA (reference sequence). This CDR3 has 15 amino acids. CDR3 sequence reads: CSAIYRDRATYEQYF. CDR3 sequence (DNA): TGCAGTGCAATCTACCGGGACAGGGCTACCTACGAGCAGTACTTC.

This clonotype was seen a single time. This chain uses TRBV29-1 with TRBJ2-3, with TRBD2 matching over 10 bases. Germline CDR1 SQVTM, CDR2 ANQGSEA. CDR3 length: 15 residues. The trim removed 4 bases at V and 4 bases at J, leaving 8 bases unmatched. The chain's CDR3 is CSVGLAGVGPDTQYF. In DNA, the CDR3 is TGCAGCGTTGGCCTAGCGGGAGTCGGCCCAGATACGCAGTATTTT.

The rearrangement uses TRBV28 and TRBJ2-1, with 11 nucleotides matching TRBD2. V was pared by 5 bases and J by 7 bases, with 10 bases of the junction left unmatched. CDR1 is MDHEN and CDR2 is SYDVKM in the germline V gene. This CDR3 is 16 amino acids long. The CDR3 reads CASSVSPGLAANEQFF. CDR3 DNA: TGTGCCAGCAGTGTCTCGCCGGGACTAGCGGCTAATGAGCAGTTCTTC. Variable domain in full (rest from reference TRBV28 and TRBJ2-1): DVKVTQSSRYLVKRTGEKVFLECVQDMDHENMFWYRQDPGLGLRLIYFSYDVKMKEKGDIPEGYSVSREKKERFSLILESASTNQTSMYLCASSVSPGLAANEQFFGPGTRLTVL.

This chain joins TRBV10-3 and TRBJ2-5; no firm D call. CDR1 and CDR2 (germline): ENHRY, SYGVKD. The V gene lost 4 bases and the J gene lost 3 bases, with 9 bases spanning the gap. The CDR3 covers 13 residues. CDR3 nucleotide sequence: TGTGCCATCAGTGGGGCAGAAGAAGAGACCCAGTACTTC. Amino acids: CAISGAEEETQYF.

This clonotype has a handful of counts. V gene TRBV19 combines with J gene TRBJ2-7; possibly TRBD1 or TRBD2 for D (6 bases each). V lost 5 bases to trimming and J lost 3 bases, with 17 bases between them. There are 15 residues in the CDR3. Germline assignment: CDR1 LNHDA and CDR2 SQIVND (reference sequence). The DNA for the CDR3 is TGTGCCAGTAGTTCCTTGGGGGGCTACTTCTACGAGCAGTACTTC. Its protein is CASSSLGGYFYEQYF.

This chain uses TRBV29-1 with TRBJ2-5, with 7 bases fitting TRBD2. The V segment lost 0 bases and the J segment 4 bases; nucleotides outside the gene matches: 17. The CDR3 extends over 18 amino acids. CDR1 is SQVTM and CDR2 is ANQGSEA in the germline V gene. CDR3 region: CSVEDLGGVGSARETQYF. The CDR3 DNA reads as TGCAGCGTTGAAGATCTTGGGGGGGTTGGGTCGGCCAGAGAGACCCAGTACTTC.

J is TRBJ2-6 and V is TRBV11-1; D not certain. With 1 base removed from V and 4 bases from J, the gap between germline ends came to 8 bases. Germline V gene data show CDR1 as SGHAT and CDR2 as FQDESV (reference sequence). The CDR3 spans 15 residues. CDR3 DNA: TGTGCCAGCAGCTTAGATGGCCTCGGGGCCAACGTCCTGACTTTC. The encoded protein is CASSLDGLGANVLTF. Full variable domain (missing parts from reference TRBV11-1 and TRBJ2-6): EAEVAQSPRYKITEKSQAVAFWCDPISGHATLYWYRQILGQGPELLVQFQDESVVDDSQLPKDRFSAERLKGVDSTLKIQPAELGDSAMYLCASSLDGLGANVLTFGAGSRLTVL.